This T cell receptor beta chain originates from a study of blood T cell repertoires in COVID-19. Clones were read by immunoSEQ multiplex PCR, and TCRdb kept only the in-frame ones, dropping some. The data contain under 150,000 clones, roughly 90% of them seen just once; the ten biggest clones take up approximately 1.2%. Everyone who took part was 18 to 89 years old, and they came from 24 US areas. The clonotype was recovered from a woman in her twenties or thirties with acute COVID-19. The specimen sequenced was PBMCs or T cells enriched from blood (not recorded which).

The CDR3 nucleotides are TGTGCCAGCAGTTACTCTAGTTCTCCCTACAATGAGCAGTTCTTC. Its translation is CASSYSSSPYNEQFF. The chain recombines TRBV6-5 with TRBJ2-1; D unclear. Trimming removed 0 bases from V and 2 bases from J, with 8 bases in between. This CDR3 has 15 residues. Germline V gives CDR1 MNHEY, CDR2 SVGAGI.